The 13 T cell receptor beta chains given below trace back to one sample, sequenced in a study of shared clonotypes between healthy human individuals. Sequenced by immunoSEQ multiplex PCR; TCRdb stores in-frame clones only, minus some. Among millions of clones, 90% to 95% were seen once, and the ten largest hold roughly 0.13%. Sequencing was done on a sample of naive CD4+ T cells sorted from blood. Subset described: CD45RA+ positively selected. These receptors were collected from a man aged 18 to 30 in good health.

This chain links TRBV4-3 with TRBJ2-7, with TRBD2 as a possible D gene (5 bases). Trimming stripped 0 bases from V and 2 bases from J, with 17 bases between. The germline V gene encodes CDR1 LGHNA and CDR2 YSLEER. This CDR3 has 17 amino acids. CDR3 sequence (DNA): TGCGCCAGCAGCCAAGATACCGGGAATACTCGAACCTACGAGCAGTACTTC. Its protein product is CASSQDTGNTRTYEQYF.

J is TRBJ1-4 and V is TRBV6-1; 7 nucleotides match TRBD1. V lost 4 bases, J lost 0 bases, and 5 bases stayed unmatched. The V gene's germline CDR1 is MNHNS and CDR2 SASEGT. This CDR3 comprises 16 residues. This chain's CDR3 is CASSADRPATNEKLFF. CDR3 nucleotide sequence: TGTGCCAGCAGTGCGGACAGGCCCGCAACTAATGAAAAACTGTTTTTT.

This clone was seen more than once but under ten times. Other DNA sequences of this sample code for an identical CDR3. The chain employs TRBV19 and TRBJ1-1; weak D call: TRBD1 (5 bases). The CDR3 covers 13 residues. Germline V lookup: CDR1 LNHDA, CDR2 SQIVND (reference sequence). V lost 6 bases to trimming and J lost 3 bases, with 11 bases between them. The CDR3 sequence is CASRSQGDTEAFF. CDR3 in DNA: TGTGCCAGTAGATCCCAGGGCGACACTGAAGCTTTCTTT.

V usage is TRBV9 and J usage is TRBJ1-4; D possibly corresponds to TRBD1 (5 bases). This CDR3 region has 14 residues. Per the germline V gene, CDR1 is SGDLS and CDR2 is YYNGEE. The ends were cut back, 8 bases at V and 3 bases at J, with 14 bases in the middle. CDR3 bases: TGTGCCAGTTCCTTGGGGCCGGCTAATGAAAAACTGTTTTTT. It codes for CASSLGPANEKLFF.

The gene calls are TRBV6-1 and TRBJ1-5; D is ambiguous. This CDR3 has 17 amino acids. The ends were cut back, 4 bases at V and 7 bases at J, with 23 bases in the middle. Germline-derived CDR1 and CDR2 are MNHNS and SASEGT. CDR3 residues: CASSAVLSRASGQPQHF. In DNA, the CDR3 is TGTGCCAGCAGTGCGGTCTTATCAAGGGCCTCGGGGCAGCCCCAGCATTTT.

Points on this clone: This sample also contains other DNA sequences that code for the same CDR3. The chain joins TRBV5-1 to TRBJ2-7; no reliable D call. V lost 1 base, J lost 0 bases, and 8 bases lay in between. From germline, CDR1 is SGHRS and CDR2 YFSETQ. The length of the CDR3 is 14 residues. The CDR3, as DNA: TGCGCCAGCAGCTTGTCCCCCCCCTCCTACGAGCAGTACTTC. Protein sequence: CASSLSPPSYEQYF. Drawing the rest from reference TRBV5-1 and TRBJ2-7, the complete variable domain is KAGVTQTPRYLIKTRGQQVTLSCSPISGHRSVSWYQQTPGQGLQFLFEYFSETQRNKGNFPGRFSGRQFSNSRSEMNVSTLELGDSALYLCASSLSPPSYEQYFGPGTRLTVT.

V is TRBV30 and J is TRBJ1-5; the match to TRBD1 covers 10 bases. The germline gives CDR1 GTSNPN, CDR2 SVGIG (reference sequence). J lost 2 bases, V lost 2 bases, and 6 bases had no gene match. This CDR3 is 16 amino acids long. CDR3 sequence reads: CAWSPIGTGGNQPQHF. The CDR3, as DNA: TGTGCCTGGAGTCCCATCGGGACAGGGGGCAATCAGCCCCAGCATTTT. The whole variable domain, filled in from reference TRBV30 and TRBJ1-5, reads SQTIHQWPATLVQPVGSPLSLECTVEGTSNPNLYWYRQAAGRGLQLLFYSVGIGQISSEVPQNLSASRPQDRQFILSSKKLLLSDSGFYLCAWSPIGTGGNQPQHFGDGTRLSIL.

This chain links TRBV5-6 with TRBJ1-2; 8 positions match TRBD1. With 4 bases clipped from V and 5 bases from J, the junction kept 7 bases outside the gene matches. In germline, CDR1 is SGHDT, CDR2 YYEEEE. CDR3 length equals 14 residues. This CDR3 reads CASSPTGGRYGYTF. The CDR3 coding sequence is TGTGCCAGCAGCCCTACAGGGGGAAGGTATGGCTACACCTTC.

Turning to this clone: Different DNA sequences within this sample yield the same CDR3. The genes are TRBV6-5 and TRBJ1-1, with D hard to call. There are 15 residues in the CDR3. Trimming pared 0 bases from V and 0 bases from J, leaving 8 bases between. Germline CDR1 reads MNHEY; CDR2 reads SVGAGI. The CDR3 nucleotides are TGTGCCAGCAGTTACTCGAGGAGCCTGAACACTGAAGCTTTCTTT. This gives the protein CASSYSRSLNTEAFF.

This chain links TRBV6-1 with TRBJ2-5; D unresolved. Deletions cut 4 bases from V and 5 bases from J, with 8 bases between. The CDR3 is 12 amino acids. Per germline, CDR1 MNHNS and CDR2 SASEGT. This chain's CDR3 is CASSARSETQYF. The CDR3 DNA is TGTGCCAGCAGTGCAAGGTCTGAGACCCAGTACTTC.

The V gene is TRBV15, the J gene TRBJ2-1; D is unclear. This CDR3 is 13 amino acids long. Between the trimmed V and J ends, which lost 3 bases and 13 bases, there was a span of 16 bases. Germline CDR1 is LNHNV and CDR2 is YYDKDF (reference sequence). The CDR3 sequence is CATSSEQPAQQFF. DNA for the CDR3: TGTGCCACCAGCAGCGAGCAGCCGGCACAACAGTTCTTC.

This chain uses TRBV9 with TRBJ1-2; D is unresolved. The V gene's germline CDR1 is SGDLS and CDR2 YYNGEE. V lost 4 bases and J 3 bases, leaving 13 bases between the germline ends. The CDR3 is made up of 14 amino acids. The CDR3 region is CASSPQVSDYGYTF. In DNA form, the CDR3 reads TGTGCCAGCAGCCCCCAGGTCTCGGACTATGGCTACACCTTC.

The chain uses TRBV6-5 and TRBJ2-3; possibly TRBD1 for D (6 bases). The CDR3 has 15 amino acids. Germline loops: CDR1 MNHEY, CDR2 SVGAGI. V lost 5 bases to trimming and J lost 0 bases, with 12 bases between them. Here the CDR3 DNA reads TGTGCCAGCAGTCAGGGGCTTTTTAGCACAGATACGCAGTATTTT. Translating it yields CASSQGLFSTDTQYF.